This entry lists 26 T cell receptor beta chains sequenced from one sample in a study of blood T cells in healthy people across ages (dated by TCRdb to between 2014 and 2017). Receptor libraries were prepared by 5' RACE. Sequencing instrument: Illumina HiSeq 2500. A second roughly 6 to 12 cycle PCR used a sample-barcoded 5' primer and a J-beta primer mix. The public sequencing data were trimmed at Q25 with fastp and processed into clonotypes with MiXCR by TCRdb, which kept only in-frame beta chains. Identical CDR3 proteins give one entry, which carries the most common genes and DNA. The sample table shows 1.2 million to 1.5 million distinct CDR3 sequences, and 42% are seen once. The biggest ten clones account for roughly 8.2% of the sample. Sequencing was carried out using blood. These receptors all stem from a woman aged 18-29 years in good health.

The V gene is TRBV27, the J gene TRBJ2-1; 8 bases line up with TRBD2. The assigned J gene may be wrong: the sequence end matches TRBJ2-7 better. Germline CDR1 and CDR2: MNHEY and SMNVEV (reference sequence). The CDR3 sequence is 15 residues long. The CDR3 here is CASSLGSGTYNEQYF. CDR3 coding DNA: TGTGCCAGCAGTTTGGGTAGCGGGACCTACAATGAGCAGTACTTC.

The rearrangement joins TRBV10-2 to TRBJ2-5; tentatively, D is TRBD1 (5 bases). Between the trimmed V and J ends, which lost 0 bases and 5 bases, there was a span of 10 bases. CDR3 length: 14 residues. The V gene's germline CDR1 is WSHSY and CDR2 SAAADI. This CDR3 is CASSESRVLETQYF. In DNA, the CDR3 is TGCGCCAGCAGTGAGTCCAGGGTTCTGGAGACCCAGTACTTC.

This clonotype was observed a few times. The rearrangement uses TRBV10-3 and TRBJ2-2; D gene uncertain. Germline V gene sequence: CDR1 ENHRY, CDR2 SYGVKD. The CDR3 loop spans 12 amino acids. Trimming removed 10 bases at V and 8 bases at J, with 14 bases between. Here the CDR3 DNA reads TGTGCCAACTCCGGCCCTCCGGGGGAGCTGTTTTTT. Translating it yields CANSGPPGELFF.

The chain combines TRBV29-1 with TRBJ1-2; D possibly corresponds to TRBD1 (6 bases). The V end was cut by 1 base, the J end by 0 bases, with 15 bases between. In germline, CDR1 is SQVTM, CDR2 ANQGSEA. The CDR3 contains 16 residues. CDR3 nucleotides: TGCAGCGTTGAAGTAACTTCCAGGGGCCCTAACTATGGCTACACCTTC. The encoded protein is CSVEVTSRGPNYGYTF.

For the CDR3, the DNA is TGCGCCAGCAGCTTGGGCCCAGCGGACGCCTACTCCTACGAGCAGTACTTC. It translates to CASSLGPADAYSYEQYF. The rearrangement links TRBV5-1 to TRBJ2-7; perhaps TRBD2 as D (5 bases). This CDR3 contains 17 residues. Germline assignment: CDR1 SGHRS and CDR2 YFSETQ. V was trimmed by 0 bases and J by 0 bases, leaving 16 bases between them.

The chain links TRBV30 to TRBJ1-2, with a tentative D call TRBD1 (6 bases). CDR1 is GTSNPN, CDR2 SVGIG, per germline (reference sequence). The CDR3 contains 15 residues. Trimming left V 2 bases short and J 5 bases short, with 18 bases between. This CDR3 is CAWSPPGGALYGYTF. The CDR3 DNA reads TGTGCCTGGAGTCCCCCGGGGGGGGCCTTATATGGCTACACCTTC. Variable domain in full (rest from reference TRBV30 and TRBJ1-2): SQTIHQWPATLVQPVGSPLSLECTVEGTSNPNLYWYRQAAGRGLQLLFYSVGIGQISSEVPQNLSASRPQDRQFILSSKKLLLSDSGFYLCAWSPPGGALYGYTFGSGTRLTVV.

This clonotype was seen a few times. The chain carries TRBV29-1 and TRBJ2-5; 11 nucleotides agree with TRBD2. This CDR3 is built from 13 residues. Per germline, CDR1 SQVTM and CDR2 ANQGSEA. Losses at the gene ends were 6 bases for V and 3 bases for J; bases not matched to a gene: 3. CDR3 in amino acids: CSVGGLAEETQYF. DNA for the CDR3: TGCAGCGTGGGGGGACTAGCGGAAGAGACCCAGTACTTC.

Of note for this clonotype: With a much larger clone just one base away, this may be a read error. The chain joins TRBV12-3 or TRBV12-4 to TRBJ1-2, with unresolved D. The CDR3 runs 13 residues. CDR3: CASSAHNNYGYNF. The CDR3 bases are TGTGCCAGCAGCGCTCACAATAACTATGGCTACAACTTC.

CDR3 amino acids: CASSMDRGFNEKLFF. The CDR3 region has the DNA TGTGCCAGCAGCATGGACAGGGGGTTTAATGAAAAACTGTTTTTT. This sequence joins TRBV7-2 and TRBJ1-4; 10 nucleotides match TRBD1. Trimming cost V 5 bases and J 4 bases; bases outside gene matches: 4. The CDR3 loop spans 15 amino acids. Germline V gives CDR1 SGHTA, CDR2 FQGNSA. The whole variable domain, remainder taken from reference TRBV7-2 and TRBJ1-4, is GAGVSQSPSNKVTEKGKDVELRCDPISGHTALYWYRQSLGQGLEFLIYFQGNSAPDKSGLPSDRFSAERTGGSVSTLTIQRTQQEDSAVYLCASSMDRGFNEKLFFGSGTQLSVL.

The chain's CDR3 is CASSVDRLQQETQFF. In DNA form, the CDR3 reads TGTGCCAGCAGCGTAGACAGGCTACAACAAGAGACCCAGTTCTTC. V and J are TRBV9 and TRBJ2-5; tentative D call: TRBD1 (5 bases). With the DNA end fitting TRBJ2-1 better, the J assignment may be wrong. Germline values: CDR1 SGDLS, CDR2 YYNGEE. This CDR3 has 15 residues.

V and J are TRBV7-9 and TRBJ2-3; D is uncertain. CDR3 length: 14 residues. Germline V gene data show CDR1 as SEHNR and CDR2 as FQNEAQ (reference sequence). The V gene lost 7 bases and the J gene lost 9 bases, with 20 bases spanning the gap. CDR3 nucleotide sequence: TGTGCCAGCACCCACCTCCAGTTTTTCACCACGCAGTATTTT. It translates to CASTHLQFFTTQYF.

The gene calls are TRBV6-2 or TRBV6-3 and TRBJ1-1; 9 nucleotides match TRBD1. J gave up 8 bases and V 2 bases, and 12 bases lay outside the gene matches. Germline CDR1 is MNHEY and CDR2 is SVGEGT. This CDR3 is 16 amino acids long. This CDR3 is CASSYPAPGQGSEAFF. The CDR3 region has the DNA TGTGCCAGCAGTTACCCCGCCCCCGGACAGGGGTCCGAAGCTTTCTTT.

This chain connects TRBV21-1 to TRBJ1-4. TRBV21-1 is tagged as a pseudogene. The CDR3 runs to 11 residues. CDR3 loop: CASWTHEILFF. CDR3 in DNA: TGTGCCAGCTGGACCCATGAAATACTGTTTTTT.

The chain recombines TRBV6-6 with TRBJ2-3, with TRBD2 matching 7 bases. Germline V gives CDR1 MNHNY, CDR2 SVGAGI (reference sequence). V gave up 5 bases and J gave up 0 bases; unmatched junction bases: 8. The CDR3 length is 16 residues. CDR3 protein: CASSPAGTMSTDTQYF. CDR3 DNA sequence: TGTGCCAGCAGTCCCGCCGGGACTATGAGCACAGATACGCAGTATTTT.

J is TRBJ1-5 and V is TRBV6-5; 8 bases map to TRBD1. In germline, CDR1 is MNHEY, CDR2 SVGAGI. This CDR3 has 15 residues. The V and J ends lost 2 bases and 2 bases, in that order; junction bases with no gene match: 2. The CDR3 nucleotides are TGTGCCAGCAGTTACGGGGGACAGGGCAATCAGCCCCAGCATTTT. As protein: CASSYGGQGNQPQHF.

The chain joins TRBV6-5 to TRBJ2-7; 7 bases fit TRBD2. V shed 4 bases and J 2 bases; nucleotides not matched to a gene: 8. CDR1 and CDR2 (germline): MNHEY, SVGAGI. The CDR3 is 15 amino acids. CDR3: CASSSRLAQTYEQYF. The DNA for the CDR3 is TGTGCCAGCAGTTCCCGACTAGCCCAAACCTACGAGCAGTACTTC.

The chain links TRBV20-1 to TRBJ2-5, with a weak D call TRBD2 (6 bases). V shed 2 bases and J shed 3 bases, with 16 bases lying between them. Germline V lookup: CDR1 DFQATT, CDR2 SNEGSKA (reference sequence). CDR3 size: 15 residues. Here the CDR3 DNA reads TGCAGTGCTAGAAGCGGCGGGGCCTTAGAAGAGACCCAGTACTTC. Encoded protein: CSARSGGALEETQYF.

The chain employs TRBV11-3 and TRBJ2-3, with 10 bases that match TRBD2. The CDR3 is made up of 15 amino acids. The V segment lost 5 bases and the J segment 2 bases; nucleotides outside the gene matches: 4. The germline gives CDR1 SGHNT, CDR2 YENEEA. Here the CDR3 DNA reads TGTGCCAGCAGCAGGGGACTAGCGATCACAGATACGCAGTATTTT. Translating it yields CASSRGLAITDTQYF.

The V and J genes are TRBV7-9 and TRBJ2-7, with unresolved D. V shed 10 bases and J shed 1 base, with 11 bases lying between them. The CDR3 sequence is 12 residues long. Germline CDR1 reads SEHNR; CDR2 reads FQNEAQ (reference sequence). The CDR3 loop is CATMDGSYEQYF. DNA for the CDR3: TGTGCCACTATGGACGGATCCTACGAGCAGTACTTC. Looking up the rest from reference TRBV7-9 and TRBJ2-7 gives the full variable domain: DTGVSQNPRHKITKRGQNVTFRCDPISEHNRLYWYRQTLGQGPEFLTYFQNEAQLEKSRLLSDRFSAERPKGSFSTLEIQRTEQGDSAMYLCATMDGSYEQYFGPGTRLTVT.

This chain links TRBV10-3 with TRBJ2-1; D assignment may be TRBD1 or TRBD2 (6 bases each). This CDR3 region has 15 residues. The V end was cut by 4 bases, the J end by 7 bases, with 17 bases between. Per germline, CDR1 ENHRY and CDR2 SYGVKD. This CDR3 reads CAISVEGVGGNEQFF. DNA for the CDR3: TGTGCCATCAGTGTGGAGGGGGTTGGCGGGAATGAGCAGTTCTTC.

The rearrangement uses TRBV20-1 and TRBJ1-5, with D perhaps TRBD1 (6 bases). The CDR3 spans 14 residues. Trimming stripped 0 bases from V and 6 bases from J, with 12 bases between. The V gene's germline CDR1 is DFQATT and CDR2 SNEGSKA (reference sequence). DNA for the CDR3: TGCAGTGCTAGAGAGGGGGCTCTGGGTCAGCCCCAGCATTTT. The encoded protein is CSAREGALGQPQHF.

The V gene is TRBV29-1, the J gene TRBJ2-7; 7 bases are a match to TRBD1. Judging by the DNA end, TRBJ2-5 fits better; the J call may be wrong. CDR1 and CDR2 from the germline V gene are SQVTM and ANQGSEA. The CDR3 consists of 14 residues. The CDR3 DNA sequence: TGCAGCGTTTTTCAGGGTAGGGGGCTCGGGACCCAGTACTTC. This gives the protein CSVFQGRGLGTQYF.

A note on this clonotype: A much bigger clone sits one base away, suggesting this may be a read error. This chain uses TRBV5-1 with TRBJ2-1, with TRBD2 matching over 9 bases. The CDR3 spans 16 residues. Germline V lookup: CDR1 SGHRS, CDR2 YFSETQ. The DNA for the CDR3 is TGCGCCGGCAGCTTGTTGGGGACTAGCAGTTACAATGAGCAGTTCTTC. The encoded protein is CAGSLLGTSSYNEQFF.

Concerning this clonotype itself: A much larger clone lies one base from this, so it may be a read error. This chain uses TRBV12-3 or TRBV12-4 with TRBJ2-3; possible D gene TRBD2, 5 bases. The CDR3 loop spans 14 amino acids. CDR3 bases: TGTGCCAGCAGTCCCGGGATGGTGGCAGATATGCAGTATTTT. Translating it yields CASSPGMVADMQYF.

CDR3 in DNA: TGTGCCAGCAGAGTAAGGGGCACTAGCACAGATACGCAGTATTTT. Translation: CASRVRGTSTDTQYF. This chain uses TRBV2 with TRBJ2-3; D is perhaps TRBD1 (5 bases). The germline V and J ends were trimmed by 6 bases and 0 bases, with 13 bases remaining between them. The CDR3 is 15 residues long. Germline CDR1 and CDR2: SNHLY and FYNNEI.

The CDR3 DNA reads TGTGCCAGCAGTGAAGCCTCTAGGAAGAACATTCAGTACTTC. This translates into CASSEASRKNIQYF. The chain joins TRBV6-1 to TRBJ2-4; D unresolved. Trimming shortened V by 0 bases and J by 7 bases, and 10 bases separated the two germline ends. This CDR3 is built from 14 residues. Germline values: CDR1 MNHNS, CDR2 SASEGT.